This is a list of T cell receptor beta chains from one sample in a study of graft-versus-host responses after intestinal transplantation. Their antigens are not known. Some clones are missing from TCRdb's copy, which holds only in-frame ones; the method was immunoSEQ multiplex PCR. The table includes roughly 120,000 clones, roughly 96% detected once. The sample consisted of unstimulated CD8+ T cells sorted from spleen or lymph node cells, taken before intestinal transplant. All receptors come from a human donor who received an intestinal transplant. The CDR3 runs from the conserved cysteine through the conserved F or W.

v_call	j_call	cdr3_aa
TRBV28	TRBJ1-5	CASSLWGTDSNQPQHF
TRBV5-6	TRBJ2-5	CASSLEGADQETQYF
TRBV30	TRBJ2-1	CAWTVGTDNGNEQFF
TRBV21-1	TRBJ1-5	CASSTTGNQPQHF
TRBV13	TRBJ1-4	CASSFKGDTAANEKLFF
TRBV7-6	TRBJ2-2	CASSLNGRAPGELFF
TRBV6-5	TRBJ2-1	CASSSITGGGGNEQFF
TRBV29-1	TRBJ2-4	CSVESLRQGLGNIQYF
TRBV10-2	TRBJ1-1	CASSPGLKNTEAFF
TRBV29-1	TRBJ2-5	CSVEGVPGQGTGETQYF
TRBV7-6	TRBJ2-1	CASSYNPGNEQFF
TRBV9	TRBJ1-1	CASSPRIAGQIVDTEAFF
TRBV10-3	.	CAISDLTGGKFSYEQYF
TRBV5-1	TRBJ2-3	CASSLRGGPDTQYF
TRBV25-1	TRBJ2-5	CASSVGGQETQYF
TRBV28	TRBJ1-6	CASSPLTGANSPLHF
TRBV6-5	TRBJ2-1	CASSHGSNEQFF
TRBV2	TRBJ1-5	CASKVNNGTNSNQPQHF
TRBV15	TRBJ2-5	CATSRDRGLEETQYF
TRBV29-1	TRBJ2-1	CSVDGGSSYNEQFF
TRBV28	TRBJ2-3	CASSSQYTDTQYF
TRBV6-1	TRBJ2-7	CASKGEIEQYF
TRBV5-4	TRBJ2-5	CASSFMGAGVATQYF
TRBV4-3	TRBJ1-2	CASSQSQRSGVYGYTF
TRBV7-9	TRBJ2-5	CASSFPTGKETQYF
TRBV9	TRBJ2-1	CASSVTGTGIDEQFF
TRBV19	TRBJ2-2	CASSPERQGEFGELFF
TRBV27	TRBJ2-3	CASSEWDTRTDTQYF
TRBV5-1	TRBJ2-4	CASSYAGAIAKNIQYF
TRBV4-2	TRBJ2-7	CASSQARAGERF
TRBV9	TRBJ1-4	CASSPRRSNTLFF
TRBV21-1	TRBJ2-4	CASSRGKLEIPATNIQYF
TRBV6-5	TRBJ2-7	CASQPGTSGSYEQYF
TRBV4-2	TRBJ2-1	CASGPKIGNEQFF
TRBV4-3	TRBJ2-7	CASSQQWEGISYEQYF
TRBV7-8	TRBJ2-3	CASSLVSYTGEGDTQYF
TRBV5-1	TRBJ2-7	CASSLAGGEDEQYF
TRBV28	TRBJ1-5	CASMGLGSNQPQHF
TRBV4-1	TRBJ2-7	CASSQVDRGSYEQYF
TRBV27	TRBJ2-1	CASSQNRRSSYNEQFF
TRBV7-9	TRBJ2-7	CASSEPRTSGNYEQYF
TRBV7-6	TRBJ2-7	CASSKGGGNSYEQYF
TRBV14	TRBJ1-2	CASSQDSWSYGYTF
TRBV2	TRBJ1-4	CATHGLKLFF